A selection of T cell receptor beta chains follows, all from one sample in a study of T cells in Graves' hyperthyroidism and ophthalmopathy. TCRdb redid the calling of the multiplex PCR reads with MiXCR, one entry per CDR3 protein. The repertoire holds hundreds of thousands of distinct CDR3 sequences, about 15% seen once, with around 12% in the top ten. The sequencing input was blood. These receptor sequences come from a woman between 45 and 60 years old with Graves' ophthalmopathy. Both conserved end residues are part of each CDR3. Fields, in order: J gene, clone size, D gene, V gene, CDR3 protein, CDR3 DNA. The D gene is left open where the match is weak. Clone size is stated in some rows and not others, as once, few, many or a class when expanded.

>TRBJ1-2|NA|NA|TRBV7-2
CASSSDMGNPNAYGYTF
TGTGCCAGTAGCTCAGATATGGGAAACCCAAACGCCTATGGCTACACCTTC
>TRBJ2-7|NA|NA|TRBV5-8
CASSQLQGPYEQYF
TGTGCCAGCAGCCAACTTCAGGGACCCTACGAGCAGTACTTC
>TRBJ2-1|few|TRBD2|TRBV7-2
CASRPPGLHAGEQFF
TGTGCCAGCAGGCCCCCGGGACTACACGCCGGTGAGCAGTTCTTC
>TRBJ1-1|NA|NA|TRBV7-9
CASSLPGRPEAFF
TGTGCCAGCAGCTTGCCAGGGAGACCTGAAGCTTTCTTT
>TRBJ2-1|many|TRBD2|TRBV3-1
CASSQIPSGSHNEQFF
TGTGCCAGCAGCCAAATACCTAGCGGGAGCCACAATGAGCAGTTCTTC
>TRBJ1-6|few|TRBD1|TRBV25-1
CASTGQGRNSPLHF
TGTGCCAGCACCGGACAGGGGAGAAATTCACCCCTCCACTTT
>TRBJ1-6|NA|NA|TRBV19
CASNDRSYNSPLHF
TGTGCCAGTAACGACAGGTCTTATAATTCACCCCTCCACTTT
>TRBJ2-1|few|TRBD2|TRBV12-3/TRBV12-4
CASSSGTNFYNEQFF
TGTGCCAGCAGCTCCGGGACTAATTTTTACAATGAGCAGTTCTTC
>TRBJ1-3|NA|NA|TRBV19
CASSFNSGSGNTIYF
TGTGCCAGTAGTTTCAACAGTGGCTCTGGAAACACCATATATTTT
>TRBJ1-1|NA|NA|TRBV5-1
CASRGGREAFF
TGCGCCAGCAGAGGGGGGCGGGAAGCTTTCTTT
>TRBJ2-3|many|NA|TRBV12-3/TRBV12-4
CASSFLATGTDTQYF
TGTGCCAGCAGTTTCCTAGCTACTGGCACAGATACGCAGTATTTT
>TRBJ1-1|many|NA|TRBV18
CASSPSTGVNTEAFF
TGTGCCAGCTCACCATCGACGGGGGTGAACACTGAAGCTTTCTTT
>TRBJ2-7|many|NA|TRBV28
CASSSQLYEQYF
TGTGCCAGCAGTTCCCAACTCTACGAGCAGTACTTC
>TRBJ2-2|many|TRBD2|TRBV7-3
CASSFSAGVVTGELFF
TGTGCCAGCAGCTTTTCAGCGGGAGTAGTAACCGGGGAGCTGTTTTTT
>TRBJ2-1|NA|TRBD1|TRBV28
CASRFGTGGAVYNEQFF
TGTGCCAGTCGCTTTGGGACAGGGGGCGCGGTCTACAATGAGCAGTTCTTC
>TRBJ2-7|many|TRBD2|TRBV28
CASSGLAGGPREQYF
TGTGCCAGCAGTGGACTAGCGGGAGGGCCGCGCGAGCAGTACTTC
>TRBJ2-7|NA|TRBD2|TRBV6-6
CASSYSKSASGNDYEQYF
TGTGCCAGCAGTTACTCGAAGTCGGCTAGCGGGAATGATTACGAGCAGTACTTC
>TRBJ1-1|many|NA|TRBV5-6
CASSRAHLDTEAFF
TGTGCCAGCAGCCGGGCGCATTTAGACACTGAAGCTTTCTTT
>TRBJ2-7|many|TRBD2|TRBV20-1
CSARSGRAYEQYF
TGCAGTGCTAGAAGCGGGAGGGCGTACGAGCAGTACTTC
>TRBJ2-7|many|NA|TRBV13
CASSLEDRYEQYF
TGTGCCAGCAGCTTGGAGGACCGCTACGAGCAGTACTTC
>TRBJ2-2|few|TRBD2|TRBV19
CASGRVAATGELFF
TGTGCCAGTGGGAGGGTAGCGGCCACCGGGGAGCTGTTTTTT
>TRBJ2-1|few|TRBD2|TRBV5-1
CASSFGLAGYDEQFF
TGCGCCAGCAGCTTCGGGCTAGCGGGGTACGATGAGCAGTTCTTC
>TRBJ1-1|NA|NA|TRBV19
CASSISFEKSIEAFF
TGTGCCAGTAGTATAAGTTTCGAGAAGTCCATTGAAGCTTTCTTT
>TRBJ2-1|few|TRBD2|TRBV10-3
CAILGGLAGEDEQFF
TGTGCCATCCTGGGGGGACTAGCGGGAGAGGATGAGCAGTTCTTC
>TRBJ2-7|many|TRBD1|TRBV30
CAWGTDYEQYF
TGTGCCTGGGGGACAGACTACGAGCAGTACTTC
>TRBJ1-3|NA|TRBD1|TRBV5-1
CASSIGQGAGNTIYF
TGCGCCAGCAGCATAGGACAGGGGGCGGGAAACACCATATATTTT
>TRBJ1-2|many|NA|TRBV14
CASSQGEAYGYTF
TGTGCCAGCAGCCAAGGGGAGGCCTATGGCTACACCTTC
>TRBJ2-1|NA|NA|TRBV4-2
CASSPSVTYNEQFF
TGTGCCAGCAGCCCTTCAGTTACCTACAATGAGCAGTTCTTC
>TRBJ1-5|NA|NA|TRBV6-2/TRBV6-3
CASSYGTGWNSNQPQHF
TGTGCCAGCAGTTACGGTACAGGGTGGAATAGCAATCAGCCCCAGCATTTT
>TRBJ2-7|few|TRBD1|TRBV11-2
CASSFPGQGNSYEQYF
TGTGCCAGCAGCTTCCCCGGACAGGGTAACTCCTACGAGCAGTACTTC
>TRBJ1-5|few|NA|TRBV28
CASTKFGRTSNQPQHF
TGTGCCAGCACCAAATTCGGACGGACCAGCAATCAGCCCCAGCATTTT
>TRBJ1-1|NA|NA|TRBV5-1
CASSFAGTSAEAFF
TGCGCCAGCAGCTTCGCAGGAACCTCTGCTGAAGCTTTCTTT
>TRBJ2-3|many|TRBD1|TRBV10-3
CAISDPTGLPRGTDTQYF
TGTGCCATCAGTGACCCGACAGGGCTCCCACGAGGCACAGATACGCAGTATTTT